The T cell receptor beta chain under discussion was sequenced for a study of OX40 agonist ivuxolimab in advanced cancers. General notes on the study: Ivuxolimab was an agonistic, fully human IgG2 monoclonal antibody directed against OX40 (CD134), a costimulatory receptor. Intravenous ivuxolimab was administered to patients every 2 weeks at six dose levels: 0.01, 0.1, 0.3, 1.5, 3 and 10 mg/kg. Among the approximately 50 dose-escalation patients, some 20 had hepatocellular carcinoma, about 15 melanoma, 9 renal cell carcinoma and 9 head and neck cancer. A male proportion of 82.7% and a mean age of approximately 62 years, ranging from about 20 to 85, were recorded for the dose-escalation cohort. Prior anti-PD-1, anti-PD-L1 or anti-CTLA-4 therapy was permitted, and 40% to 50% of dose-escalation patients had received checkpoint inhibitors. Three dose-escalation patients achieved partial responses, one with hepatocellular carcinoma and two with cutaneous melanoma. Peripheral TCRbeta sequencing aimed to test whether ivuxolimab altered TCR sequence diversity and caused clonal T-cell expansion. The paper covers the monotherapy dose-escalation part of the phase I ivuxolimab trial, which included N = 52 patients. The study at large found these results: In partial responders in the 0.1-3.0 mg/kg groups, normalized peripheral clonal expansion was found to be among the lowest, especially among CD8+ T cells. The antigen specificity of the clonally expanded peripheral T cells was not determined. After ivuxolimab, more expanded clones were found on average in CD8+ T cells than in CD4+ T cells. Low levels of normalized T-cell clonal expansion were also seen in some patients who did not respond. Clonal expansion of both CD4+ and CD8+ blood T cells was observed from baseline to week 6 at doses 0.1 to 3.0 mg/kg.

To sequence the TCRbeta CDR3 region, genomic DNA was isolated from the sorted cells. TCRbeta CDR3 regions were sequenced using the immunoSEQ Assay. TCRdb retrieved this table from immuneACCESS and kept in-frame rearrangements only. Not all clones are present; in checked studies, unresolved V genes account for under half, and no reason is known for the remainder. The sample table records about 5,700 clones; roughly 90% of these occur just once. The ten largest clones capture roughly two fifths of the sample. As to this clone: This receptor's antigen is unknown. No quality values exist for individual bases; no much larger clone is one base distant.

The trial excluded patients who had a history of autoimmune disease or were on systemic immunosuppression. Peripheral blood for TCR sequencing was collected from all dose cohorts at baseline, on cycle 4 day 1, and on cycle 7 day 1. Samples came from an open-label, multicenter, first-in-human phase I dose-escalation trial of ivuxolimab. The trial enrolled adults with locally advanced or metastatic head and neck squamous cell, hepatocellular, melanoma or renal cell carcinoma. Before TCR sequencing, CD4+ T cells and CD8+ T cells were sorted from peripheral blood as separate populations. V trim: 5 bases; J trim: 2 bases; unmatched bases: 11. The CDR3 sequence holds 16 residues, the cysteine and phenylalanine included. Only the CDR3 DNA stays, 48 bases, in frame from base 1. In the germline V gene (reference sequence), CDR1 corresponds to MNHEY and CDR2 to SMNVEV.

This receptor was obtained from an adult with an advanced solid tumor such as melanoma, head and neck, liver or kidney cancer. The rearrangement combines TRBV27 with TRBJ2-7; 8 bases in the middle match TRBD2. The sequenced sample was CD4+ or CD8+ T cells sorted from blood, obtained in a trial of the OX40 agonist ivuxolimab. The CDR3 has the sequence CASSPNAAGDAYEQYF. The DNA is TGTGCCAGCAGTCCAAATGCAGCGGGAGACGCCTACGAGCAGTACTTC.